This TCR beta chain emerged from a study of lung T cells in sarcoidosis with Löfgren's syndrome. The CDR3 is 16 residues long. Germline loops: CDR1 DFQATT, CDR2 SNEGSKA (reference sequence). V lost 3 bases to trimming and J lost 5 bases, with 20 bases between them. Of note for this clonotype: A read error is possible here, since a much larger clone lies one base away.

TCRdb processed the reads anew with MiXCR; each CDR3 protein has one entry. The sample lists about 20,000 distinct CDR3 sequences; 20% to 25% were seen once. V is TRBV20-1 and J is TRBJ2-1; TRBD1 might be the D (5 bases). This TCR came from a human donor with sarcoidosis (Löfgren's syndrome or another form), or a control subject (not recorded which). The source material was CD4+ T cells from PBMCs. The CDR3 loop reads CSARAFDSYSNNEQFF. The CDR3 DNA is TGCAGTGCTAGGGCATTTGACAGCTATAGTAACAATGAGCAGTTCTTC.